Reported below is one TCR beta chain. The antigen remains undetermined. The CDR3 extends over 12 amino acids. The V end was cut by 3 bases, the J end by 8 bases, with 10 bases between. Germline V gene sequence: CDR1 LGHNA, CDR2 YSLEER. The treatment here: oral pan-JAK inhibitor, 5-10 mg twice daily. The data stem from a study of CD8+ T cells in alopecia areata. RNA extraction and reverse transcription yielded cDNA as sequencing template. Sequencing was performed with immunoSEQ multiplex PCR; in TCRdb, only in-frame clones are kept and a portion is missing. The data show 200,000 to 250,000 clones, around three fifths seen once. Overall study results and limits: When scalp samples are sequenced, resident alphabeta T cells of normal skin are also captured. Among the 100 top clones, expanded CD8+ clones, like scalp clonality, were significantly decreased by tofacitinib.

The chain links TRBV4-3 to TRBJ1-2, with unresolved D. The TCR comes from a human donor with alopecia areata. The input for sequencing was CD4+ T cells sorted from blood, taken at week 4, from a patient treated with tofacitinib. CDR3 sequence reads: CASSHPAGGYTF. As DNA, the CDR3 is TGCGCCAGCAGCCATCCGGCGGGGGGCTACACCTTC.